A selection of T cell receptor beta chains follows, all from one sample in a study of blood T cell repertoires in COVID-19. Clones were sequenced by immunoSEQ multiplex PCR, and TCRdb holds only the in-frame ones, with some missing. The table lists roughly 150,000 clones, more than 70% of them singletons. The material sequenced was peripheral blood. These TCRs come from a man aged 45 to 65 who had recovered from COVID-19. The CDR3 runs from the conserved cysteine through the conserved F or W. D genes are given only for firm matches. Size tells how often a clone was seen (once, few, many) or the class of an expanded clone, and some rows leave it out.

size	length	V	D	J	CDR3	DNA
NA	15	TRBV11-3	TRBD2	TRBJ2-7	CASSLGGGGRDEQYF	TGTGCCAGCAGCTTAGGAGGCGGGGGGCGCGACGAGCAGTACTTC
NA	14	TRBV6-5	TRBD1	TRBJ2-4	CASSHRDRKNIQYF	TGTGCCAGCAGTCACCGGGACAGAAAAAACATTCAGTACTTC
NA	16	TRBV19	NA	TRBJ2-2	CASSIMAGANTGELFF	TGTGCCAGTAGTATCATGGCAGGGGCGAACACCGGGGAGCTGTTTTTT
NA	15	TRBV6-2/TRBV6-3	NA	TRBJ2-5	CASSYSDNSGETQYF	TGTGCCAGCAGTTACTCTGATAACTCGGGGGAGACCCAGTACTTC
NA	15	TRBV11-1	TRBD1	TRBJ2-1	CASSIRQGTLREQFF	TGTGCCAGCAGCATCCGACAGGGGACGTTGCGTGAGCAGTTCTTC
NA	16	TRBV5-1	NA	TRBJ2-2	CASSLRNGLALGELFF	TGCGCCAGCAGCTTGAGAAATGGCCTAGCCCTCGGGGAGCTGTTTTTT
NA	16	TRBV19	NA	TRBJ2-7	CASRGWGQSGSYEQYF	TGTGCCAGCCGGGGGTGGGGACAGAGCGGGTCCTACGAGCAGTACTTC
NA	12	TRBV4-3	NA	TRBJ2-1	CASSQSSGEQFF	TGCGCCAGCAGTCAGTCCTCCGGGGAGCAGTTCTTC
NA	16	TRBV18	NA	TRBJ2-1	CASSSIRRVSYNEQFF	TGTGCCAGCTCATCCATCAGGAGGGTCTCCTACAATGAGCAGTTCTTC
NA	15	TRBV2	TRBD2	TRBJ2-5	CASSELLAGGETQYF	TGTGCCAGCAGTGAGCTGCTAGCGGGGGGGGAGACCCAGTACTTC
NA	14	TRBV24-1	NA	TRBJ2-3	CATSDLQLTDTQYF	TGTGCCACCAGTGATTTGCAACTCACAGATACGCAGTATTTT
NA	14	TRBV6-5	NA	TRBJ2-3	CASRPGQHTDTQYF	TGTGCCAGCAGACCCGGACAGCACACAGATACGCAGTATTTT
once	15	TRBV29-1	NA	TRBJ1-2	CSVDWVDRPHYGYTF	TGCAGCGTTGATTGGGTAGACAGGCCCCACTATGGCTACACCTTC
NA	15	TRBV5-1	NA	TRBJ2-5	CASSLSVVLQETQYF	TGCGCCAGCAGCTTGTCAGTCGTTCTCCAAGAGACCCAGTACTTC
few	14	TRBV19	NA	TRBJ2-2	CASSWQGNTGELFF	TGTGCCAGTAGTTGGCAGGGGAACACCGGGGAGCTGTTTTTT
NA	16	TRBV7-2	NA	TRBJ1-1	CASSLPIDRANTEAFF	TGTGCCAGCAGCTTACCCATAGACAGAGCGAACACTGAAGCTTTCTTT
once	19	TRBV7-9	TRBD2	TRBJ2-3	CASSRGVSPGLASTDTQYF	TGTGCCAGCAGCCGTGGTGTCTCCCCGGGACTAGCGTCGACAGATACGCAGTATTTT
NA	12	TRBV2	NA	TRBJ2-3	CASRSSTDTQYF	TGTGCCAGCAGATCGAGCACAGATACGCAGTATTTT
NA	16	TRBV18	TRBD1	TRBJ1-3	CASSPERTGAGNTIYF	TGTGCCAGCTCACCCGAACGAACAGGGGCTGGAAACACCATATATTTT
NA	13	TRBV18	NA	TRBJ2-1	CASSPPPRSEQFF	TGTGCCAGCTCACCACCGCCTAGGAGTGAGCAGTTCTTC
NA	15	TRBV27	NA	TRBJ2-2	CARRTGISNTGELFF	TGTGCCAGAAGAACCGGGATCTCCAACACCGGGGAGCTGTTTTTT
NA	14	TRBV19	NA	TRBJ2-1	CASSIVSGASEQFF	TGTGCCAGTAGTATAGTGTCAGGGGCGAGTGAGCAGTTCTTC